The 5 T cell receptor beta chains below all came from one sample that was sequenced in a study of cytomegalovirus exposure and HLA in healthy donors. Here immunoSEQ multiplex PCR was the method, and the copy in TCRdb shows in-frame clones only, minus some. The sample carries some 78,000 clones, roughly 95% recorded once. Sequences were obtained from PBMCs. These receptors all come from a man aged 18 to 30 in good health and CMV-seropositive.

This chain uses TRBV6-6 with TRBJ1-1, with a possible D match to TRBD1 (6 bases). Germline assignment: CDR1 MNHNY and CDR2 SVGAGI (reference sequence). This CDR3 is 12 amino acids long. The V and J ends lost 5 bases and 11 bases respectively, with 15 bases between them. Written as DNA, the CDR3 is TGTGCCAGCAGTCCGGACAGTTTGTACGCTTTCTTT. Protein sequence: CASSPDSLYAFF.

The J gene is TRBJ2-5, the V gene TRBV5-1; 10 positions agree with TRBD2. Germline-derived CDR1 and CDR2 are SGHRS and YFSETQ. The CDR3 is 16 amino acids. V was clipped by 4 bases and J by 4 bases; unmatched bases: 10. CDR3 sequence reads: CASSPGDSGRPETQYF. CDR3 nucleotides: TGCGCCAGCAGCCCTGGCGATAGCGGGAGGCCAGAGACCCAGTACTTC.

The gene calls are TRBV7-3 and TRBJ2-3, with 7 nucleotides matching TRBD2. There are 14 residues in the CDR3. Germline assignment: CDR1 SGHTA and CDR2 FQGTGA. V lost 5 bases to trimming and J lost 0 bases; unmatched junction nucleotides: 2. In nucleotides, the CDR3 is TGTGCCAGCAGCACAGCGGGAAGCACAGATACGCAGTATTTT. It encodes CASSTAGSTDTQYF.

V gene TRBV29-1 combines with J gene TRBJ2-5; maybe TRBD2 (5 bases). The CDR3 spans 13 residues. Germline V CDR1 and CDR2: SQVTM, ANQGSEA. Trimming took off 4 bases at V and 1 base at J, with 10 bases between the two ends. The CDR3: CSVAALVQETQYF. DNA of the CDR3: TGCAGCGTTGCTGCACTAGTCCAAGAGACCCAGTACTTC.

This clone was counted a single time. V is TRBV7-6 and J is TRBJ2-5; 10 nucleotides match TRBD2. There are 16 residues in the CDR3. Germline V gives CDR1 SGHVS, CDR2 FNYEAQ. The junction had 10 bases not matched to a gene; V was cut back by 0 bases and J by 9 bases. The CDR3 nucleotides read TGTGCCAGCAGCTTAGCTAAGGCTAGCGGGAGTTCCCCCCAGTACTTC. Protein sequence: CASSLAKASGSSPQYF. The complete variable domain, with remaining parts taken from reference TRBV7-6 and TRBJ2-5, reads GAGVSQSPRYKVTKRGQDVALRCDPISGHVSLYWYRQALGQGPEFLTYFNYEAQQDKSGLPNDRFSAERPEGSISTLTIQRTEQRDSAMYRCASSLAKASGSSPQYFGPGTRLLVL.